The entry below describes one T cell receptor (beta chain). Sequenced by immunoSEQ multiplex PCR; TCRdb stores in-frame clones only, minus some. The sample lists about 91,000 clones, over 75% occurring once. This entry belongs to a study of T cell responses to AZD1222 COVID-19 vaccine. The CDR3 runs to 14 residues. Germline values: CDR1 MNHEY, CDR2 SVGEGT. Trimming took 0 bases from V and 1 from J, leaving 6 bases between them. This rearrangement joins TRBV6-2 or TRBV6-3 to TRBJ1-1; D gene uncertain. The input for sequencing was peripheral blood, taken on day 0 of AZD1222 vaccination. This sequence originates from an adult in good health. The CDR3 bases are TGTGCCAGCAGTTACTCGCTGTCGAACACTGAAGCTTTCTTT. It specifies CASSYSLSNTEAFF.